This entry is about one T cell receptor beta chain. Time point of the sample: after dendritic cell vaccination, including at tumor progression/relapse. PBMC sampling occurred before vaccination, two weeks after the third dose, and at progression. The entry originates in a study of glioma-infiltrating T cells after dendritic cell vaccination. Primers: 60 V beta forward and 13 J beta reverse. Profiled with immunoSEQ multiplex PCR; TCRdb holds only in-frame clones, not every one. The data contain fewer than 70,000 clones, around 85% of them seen just once; the ten biggest clones take up approximately 8.9%. Trimming shortened V by 1 base and J by 11 bases, and 15 bases separated the two germline ends. The CDR3 loop spans 15 amino acids. The germline gives CDR1 LGHNA, CDR2 YSLEER.

Sequencing used blood, obtained after dendritic cell vaccination. This chain connects TRBV4-3 to TRBJ1-6; the D is unclear. The source is a human donor with glioblastoma. The DNA of the CDR3 is TGCGCCAGCAGCCAAGGTATATACTATGGAGCACCCCTCCACTTT. Translation: CASSQGIYYGAPLHF.